A single sample is the source of the 12 T cell receptor beta chains below, sequenced in a study of T-cell reconstitution after alpha-beta-depleted transplantation in children. TCRbeta library construction was performed incorporating unique molecular identifiers. A single record per CDR3 protein comes from TCRdb applying MiXCR to the PCR reads. The data hold approximately 500,000 distinct CDR3 sequences, with 10% observed a single time. Source: PBMCs, taken before TCRalphabeta/CD19-depleted stem cell transplant. The receptors shown here come from a child aged 2-15 years with inherited bone marrow failure, due to receive a stem cell transplant.

This clonotype was recorded many times. The rearrangement uses TRBV20-1 and TRBJ2-5; weak D call: TRBD2 (5 bases). This CDR3 region has 13 residues. Germline V gene lookup returns CDR1 DFQATT and CDR2 SNEGSKA (reference sequence). Trimming took off 4 bases at V and 4 bases at J, with 13 bases between the two ends. CDR3 in amino acids: CSAISAEGETQYF. The DNA for the CDR3 is TGCAGTGCTATAAGCGCAGAGGGAGAGACCCAGTACTTC.

The chain recombines TRBV2 with TRBJ1-4, with D maybe TRBD1 (5 bases). Trimming removed 11 bases from V and 8 bases from J, with 15 bases in between. The CDR3 has 12 residues. Germline-derived CDR1 and CDR2 are SNHLY and FYNNEI. CDR3: CAAAWGREKLFF. In DNA form, the CDR3 reads TGTGCCGCGGCGTGGGGACGGGAAAAACTGTTTTTT.

Note on this clonotype: A much larger clone differs from this one at a single base, so this may be a read error. V and J are TRBV5-1 and TRBJ2-4; D not certain. Germline CDR1 and CDR2: SGHRS and YFSETQ. V lost 0 bases to trimming and J lost 8 bases, with 6 bases between them. The CDR3 length is 12 residues. CDR3 sequence: CASSLVPDIQYF. CDR3 DNA sequence: TGCGCCAGCAGCTTGGTTCCCGACATTCAGTACTTC.

In this sample, this clonotype turned up a few times. The chain joins TRBV20-1 to TRBJ2-2, with a weak D call TRBD2 (6 bases). The CDR3 covers 14 residues. Trimming stripped 0 bases from V and 6 bases from J, with 11 bases between. Germline-derived CDR1 and CDR2 are DFQATT and SNEGSKA (reference sequence). Here the CDR3 DNA reads TGCAGTGCTAGAGATCGATGGGGGGCCGGGGAGCTGTTTTTT. This gives the protein CSARDRWGAGELFF.

This clonotype was observed many times. The J gene is TRBJ2-1, the V gene TRBV10-3, with TRBD2 matching over 7 bases. This CDR3 spans 13 amino acids. The V and J ends lost 4 bases and 7 bases, in that order; junction bases with no gene match: 4. The germline V gene has CDR1 ENHRY and CDR2 SYGVKD. The CDR3 loop is CAISAGGRNEQFF. The CDR3, as DNA: TGTGCCATCAGTGCCGGCGGGAGAAATGAGCAGTTCTTC.

This sequence joins TRBV12-3 or TRBV12-4 and TRBJ2-7, with a tentative D call TRBD1 (5 bases). CDR3 length: 17 amino acids. The V gene lost 5 bases and the J gene lost 0 bases, with 20 bases spanning the gap. The CDR3 protein is CASSPRGYYRSSYEQYF. The DNA of the CDR3 is TGTGCCAGCAGTCCTAGGGGCTACTACCGTTCCTCCTACGAGCAGTACTTC.

The sample holds many counts of this clonotype. The rearrangement uses TRBV10-2 and TRBJ2-7; 13 bases match TRBD2. Per germline, CDR1 WSHSY and CDR2 SAAADI. The CDR3 loop spans 15 amino acids. V shed 8 bases and J 5 bases; nucleotides not matched to a gene: 9. The CDR3 nucleotides read TGCGCCAGCCGGGGACTAGCGGGATCGAGGCACGAGCAGTACTTC. Translation: CASRGLAGSRHEQYF.

The sample holds many counts of this clonotype. The J gene is TRBJ2-1, the V gene TRBV7-9; D uncertain. The germline V and J ends were trimmed by 2 bases and 9 bases, with 2 bases remaining between them. The germline gives CDR1 SEHNR, CDR2 FQNEAQ (reference sequence). CDR3 length equals 10 residues. The CDR3 here is CASSLTEQFF. As DNA, the CDR3 is TGTGCCAGCAGCTTAACTGAGCAGTTCTTC. The full variable domain, with the rest looked up from reference TRBV7-9 and TRBJ2-1, is DTGVSQNPRHKITKRGQNVTFRCDPISEHNRLYWYRQTLGQGPEFLTYFQNEAQLEKSRLLSDRFSAERPKGSFSTLEIQRTEQGDSAMYLCASSLTEQFFGPGTRLTVL.

The table lists this clonotype with a few counts. The chain has TRBV20-1 and TRBJ1-1; unclear D gene. In germline, CDR1 is DFQATT, CDR2 SNEGSKA (reference sequence). The ends were cut back, 3 bases at V and 2 bases at J, with 10 bases in the middle. The CDR3 has 13 residues. The CDR3 nucleotides read TGCAGTGCTAGTCGGGTGATTAACACTGAAGCTTTCTTT. It encodes CSASRVINTEAFF.

This clonotype occurred many times. The chain has TRBV4-3 and TRBJ1-1; no reliable D call. Germline CDR1 is LGHNA and CDR2 is YSLEER. The germline V and J ends were trimmed by 0 bases and 3 bases, with 5 bases remaining between them. The CDR3 contains 13 residues. The CDR3 spells CASSQETDTEAFF. DNA for the CDR3: TGCGCCAGCAGCCAAGAAACAGACACTGAAGCTTTCTTT.

This clonotype was observed many times. V and J are TRBV28 and TRBJ1-2; 9 bases match TRBD1. CDR1 MDHEN and CDR2 SYDVKM come from the germline V gene. The CDR3 consists of 14 residues. Losses at the gene ends were 6 bases for V and 5 bases for J; bases not matched to a gene: 7. The CDR3 region has the DNA TGTGCCAGCAGACCTACAGGGGGCGGGTATGGCTACACCTTC. Protein sequence: CASRPTGGGYGYTF.

The CDR3 loop reads CASSLGPGVPDTQYF. The CDR3 bases are TGTGCCAGCAGCTTAGGGCCGGGAGTCCCAGATACGCAGTATTTT. This chain connects TRBV7-8 to TRBJ2-3; perhaps TRBD2 as D (6 bases). V lost 1 base and J lost 4, with 12 bases in between. The CDR3 runs 15 residues. CDR1 and CDR2 (germline): SGHVS, FQNEAQ. Full variable domain (missing parts from reference TRBV7-8 and TRBJ2-3): GAGVSQSPRYKVAKRGQDVALRCDPISGHVSLFWYQQALGQGPEFLTYFQNEAQLDKSGLPSDRFFAERPEGSVSTLKIQRTQQEDSAVYLCASSLGPGVPDTQYFGPGTRLTVL.